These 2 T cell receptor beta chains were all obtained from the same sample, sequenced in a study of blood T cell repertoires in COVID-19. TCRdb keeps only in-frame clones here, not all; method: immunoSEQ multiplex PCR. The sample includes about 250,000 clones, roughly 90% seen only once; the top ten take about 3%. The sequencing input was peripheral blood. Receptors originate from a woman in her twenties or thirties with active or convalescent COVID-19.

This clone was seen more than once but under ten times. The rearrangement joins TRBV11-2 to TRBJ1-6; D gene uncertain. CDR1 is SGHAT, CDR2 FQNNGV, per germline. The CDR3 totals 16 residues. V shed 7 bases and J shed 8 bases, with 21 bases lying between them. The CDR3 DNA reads TGTGCCAGCACCCCGTCGGCTGCCGGGGAATATTCACCCCTCCACTTT. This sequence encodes CASTPSAAGEYSPLHF.

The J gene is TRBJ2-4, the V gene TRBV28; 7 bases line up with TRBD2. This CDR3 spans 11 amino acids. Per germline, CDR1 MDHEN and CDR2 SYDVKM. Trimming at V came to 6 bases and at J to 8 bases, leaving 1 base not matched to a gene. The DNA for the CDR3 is TGTGCCAGCAGGGCGGGGGACATTCAGTACTTC. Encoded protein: CASRAGDIQYF.